This T cell receptor (beta chain) is drawn from a study of long-term antiretroviral therapy in people with HIV. immunoSEQ v3.0 was run at survey level. Sequenced by immunoSEQ multiplex PCR; TCRdb stores in-frame clones only, minus some. The table has under 40,000 clones, roughly 84% seen once. The TCR was taken from a young woman with HIV. The sequenced sample was unsorted PBMCs, obtained 2.8 years before starting antiretroviral therapy.

The CDR3 bases are TGCAGTGCTGCCGGGACAAATGCCGACACCTTC. It encodes CSAAGTNADTF. This chain uses TRBV20-1 with TRBJ1-2; weak D call: TRBD1 (6 bases). Germline CDR1 and CDR2: DFQATT and SNEGSKA (reference sequence). V was clipped by 5 bases and J by 12 bases, with 16 bases between them. This CDR3 has 11 amino acids.